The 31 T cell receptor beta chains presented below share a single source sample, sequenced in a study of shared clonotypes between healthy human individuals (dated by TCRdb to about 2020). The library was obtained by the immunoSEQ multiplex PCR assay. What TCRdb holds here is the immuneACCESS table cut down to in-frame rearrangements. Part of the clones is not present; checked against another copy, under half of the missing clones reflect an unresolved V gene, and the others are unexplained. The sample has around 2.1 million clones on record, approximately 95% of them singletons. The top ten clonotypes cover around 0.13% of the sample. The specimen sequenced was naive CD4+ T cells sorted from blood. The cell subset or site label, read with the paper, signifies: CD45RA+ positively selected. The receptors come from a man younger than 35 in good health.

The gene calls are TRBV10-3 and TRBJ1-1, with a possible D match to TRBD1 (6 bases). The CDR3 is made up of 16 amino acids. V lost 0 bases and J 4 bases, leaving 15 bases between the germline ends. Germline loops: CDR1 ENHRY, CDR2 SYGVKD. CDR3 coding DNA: TGTGCCATCAGTGAGTCACTTACAGGGTTTATCACTGAAGCTTTCTTT. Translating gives CAISESLTGFITEAFF.

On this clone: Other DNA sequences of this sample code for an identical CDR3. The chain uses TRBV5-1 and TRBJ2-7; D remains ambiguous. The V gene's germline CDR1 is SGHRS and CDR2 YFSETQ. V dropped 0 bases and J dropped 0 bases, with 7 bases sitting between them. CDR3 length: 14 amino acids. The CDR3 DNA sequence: TGCGCCAGCAGCTTGGCGCTAAGCTCCTACGAGCAGTACTTC. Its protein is CASSLALSSYEQYF.

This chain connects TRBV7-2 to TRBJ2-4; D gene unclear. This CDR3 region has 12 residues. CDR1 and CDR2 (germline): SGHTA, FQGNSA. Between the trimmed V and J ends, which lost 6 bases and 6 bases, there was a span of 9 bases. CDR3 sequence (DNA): TGTGCCAGCAGGAACCCGGGAAACATTCAGTACTTC. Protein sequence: CASRNPGNIQYF.

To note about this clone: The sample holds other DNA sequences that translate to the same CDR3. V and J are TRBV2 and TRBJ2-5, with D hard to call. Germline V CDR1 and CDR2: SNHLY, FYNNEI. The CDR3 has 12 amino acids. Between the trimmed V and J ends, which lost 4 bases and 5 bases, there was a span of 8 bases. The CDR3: CASSVSSETQYF. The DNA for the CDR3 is TGTGCCAGCAGTGTGAGTAGTGAGACCCAGTACTTC.

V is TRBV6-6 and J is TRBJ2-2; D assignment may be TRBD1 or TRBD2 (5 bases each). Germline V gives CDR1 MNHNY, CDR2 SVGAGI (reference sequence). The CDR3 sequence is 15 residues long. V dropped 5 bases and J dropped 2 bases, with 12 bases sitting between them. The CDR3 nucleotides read TGTGCCAGCAGTATCGGGACGCTTAACACCGGGGAGCTGTTTTTT. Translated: CASSIGTLNTGELFF.

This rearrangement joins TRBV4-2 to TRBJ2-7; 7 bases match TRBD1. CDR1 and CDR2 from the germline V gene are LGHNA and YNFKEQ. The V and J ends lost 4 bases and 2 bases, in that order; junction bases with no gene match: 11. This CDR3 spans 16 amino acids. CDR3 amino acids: CASSRSGTVFPYEQYF. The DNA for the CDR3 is TGTGCCAGCAGCCGATCCGGGACAGTGTTCCCCTACGAGCAGTACTTC.

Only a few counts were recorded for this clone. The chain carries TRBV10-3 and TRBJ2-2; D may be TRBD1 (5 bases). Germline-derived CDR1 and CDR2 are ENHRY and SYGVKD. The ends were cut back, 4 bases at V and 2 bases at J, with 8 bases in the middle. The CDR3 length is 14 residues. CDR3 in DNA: TGTGCCATCAGTGGCAGGGCAAACACCGGGGAGCTGTTTTTT. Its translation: CAISGRANTGELFF.

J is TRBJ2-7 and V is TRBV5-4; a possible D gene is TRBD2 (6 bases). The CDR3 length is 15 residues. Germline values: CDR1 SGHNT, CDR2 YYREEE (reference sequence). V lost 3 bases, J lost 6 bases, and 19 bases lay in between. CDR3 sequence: CASSWSGRKGSEQYF. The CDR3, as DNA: TGTGCCAGCAGCTGGTCGGGGAGGAAAGGGAGCGAGCAGTACTTC.

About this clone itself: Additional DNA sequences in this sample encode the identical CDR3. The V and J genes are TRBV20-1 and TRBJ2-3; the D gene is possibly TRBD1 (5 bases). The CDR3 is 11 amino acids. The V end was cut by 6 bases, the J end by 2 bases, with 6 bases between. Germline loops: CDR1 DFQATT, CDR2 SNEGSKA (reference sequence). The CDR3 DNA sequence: TGCAGTGCGACAGACACAGATACGCAGTATTTT. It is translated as CSATDTDTQYF.

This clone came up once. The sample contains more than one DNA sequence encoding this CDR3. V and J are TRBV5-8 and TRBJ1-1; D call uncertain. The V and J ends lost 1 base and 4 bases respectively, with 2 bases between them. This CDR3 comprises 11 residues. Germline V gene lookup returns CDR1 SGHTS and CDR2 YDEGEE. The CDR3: CASSLFTEAFF. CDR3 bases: TGTGCCAGCAGCTTGTTCACTGAAGCTTTCTTT. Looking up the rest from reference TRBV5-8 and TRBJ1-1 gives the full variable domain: EAGVTQSPTHLIKTRGQQATLRCSPISGHTSVYWYQQALGLGLQFLLWYDEGEERNRGNFPPRFSGRQFPNYSSELNVNALELEDSALYLCASSLFTEAFFGQGTRLTVV.

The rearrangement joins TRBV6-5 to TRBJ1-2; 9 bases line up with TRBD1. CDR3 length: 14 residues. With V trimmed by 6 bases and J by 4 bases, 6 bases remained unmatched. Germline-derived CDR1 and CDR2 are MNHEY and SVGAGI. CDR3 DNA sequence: TGTGCCAGCAGCCCCGGGACAGGGCTCTATGGCTACACCTTC. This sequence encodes CASSPGTGLYGYTF.

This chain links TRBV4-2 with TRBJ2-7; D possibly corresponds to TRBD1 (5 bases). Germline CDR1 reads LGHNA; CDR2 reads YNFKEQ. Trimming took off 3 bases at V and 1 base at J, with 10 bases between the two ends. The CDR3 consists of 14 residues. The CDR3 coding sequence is TGTGCCAGCAGCCACCTAGGGGTGTCCTACGAGCAGTACTTC. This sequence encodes CASSHLGVSYEQYF.

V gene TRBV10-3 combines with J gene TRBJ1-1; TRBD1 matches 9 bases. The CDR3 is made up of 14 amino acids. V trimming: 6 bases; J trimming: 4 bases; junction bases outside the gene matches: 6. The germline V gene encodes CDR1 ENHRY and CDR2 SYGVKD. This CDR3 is CAISPDRGGTEAFF. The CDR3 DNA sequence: TGTGCCATCAGCCCGGACAGGGGCGGCACTGAAGCTTTCTTT.

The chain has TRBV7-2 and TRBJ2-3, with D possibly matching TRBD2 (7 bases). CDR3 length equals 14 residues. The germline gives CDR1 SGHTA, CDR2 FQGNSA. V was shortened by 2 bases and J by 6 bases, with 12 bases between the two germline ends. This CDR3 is CASSLLGGPDTQYF. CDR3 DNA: TGTGCCAGCAGCTTATTGGGGGGGCCTGATACGCAGTATTTT.

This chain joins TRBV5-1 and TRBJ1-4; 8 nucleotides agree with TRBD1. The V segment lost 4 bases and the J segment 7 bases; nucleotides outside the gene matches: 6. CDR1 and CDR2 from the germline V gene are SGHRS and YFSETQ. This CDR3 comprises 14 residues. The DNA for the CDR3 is TGCGCCAGCAGCGATGGACAGGGCGGTGAAAAACTGTTTTTT. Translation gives CASSDGQGGEKLFF.

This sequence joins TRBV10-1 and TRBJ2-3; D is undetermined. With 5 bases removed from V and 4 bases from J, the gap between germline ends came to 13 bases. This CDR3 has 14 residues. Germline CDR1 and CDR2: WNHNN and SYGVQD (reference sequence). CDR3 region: CASSTFNSPDTQYF. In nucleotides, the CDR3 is TGCGCCAGCAGTACTTTCAACAGCCCAGATACGCAGTATTTT.

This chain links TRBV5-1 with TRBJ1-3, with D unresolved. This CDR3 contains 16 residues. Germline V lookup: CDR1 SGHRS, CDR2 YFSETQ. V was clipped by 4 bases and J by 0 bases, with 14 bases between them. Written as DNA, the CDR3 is TGCGCCAGCAGCCTCGAAGCCCAGTCCTCTGGAAACACCATATATTTT. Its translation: CASSLEAQSSGNTIYF.

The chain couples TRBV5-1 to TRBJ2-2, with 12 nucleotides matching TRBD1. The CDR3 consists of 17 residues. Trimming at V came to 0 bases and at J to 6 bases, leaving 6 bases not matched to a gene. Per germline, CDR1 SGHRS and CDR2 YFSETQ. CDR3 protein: CASSLAPGTGGSGELFF. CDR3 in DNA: TGCGCCAGCAGCTTGGCCCCCGGGACAGGGGGCTCCGGGGAGCTGTTTTTT. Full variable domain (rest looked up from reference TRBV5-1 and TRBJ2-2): KAGVTQTPRYLIKTRGQQVTLSCSPISGHRSVSWYQQTPGQGLQFLFEYFSETQRNKGNFPGRFSGRQFSNSRSEMNVSTLELGDSALYLCASSLAPGTGGSGELFFGEGSRLTVL.

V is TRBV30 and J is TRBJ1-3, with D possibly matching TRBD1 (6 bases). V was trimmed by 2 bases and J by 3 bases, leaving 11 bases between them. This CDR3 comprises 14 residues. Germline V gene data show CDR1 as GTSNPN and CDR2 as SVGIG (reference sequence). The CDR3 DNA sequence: TGTGCCTGGAGTTCGGGGGGCGGTGGAAACACCATATATTTT. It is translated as CAWSSGGGGNTIYF. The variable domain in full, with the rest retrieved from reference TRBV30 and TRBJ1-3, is SQTIHQWPATLVQPVGSPLSLECTVEGTSNPNLYWYRQAAGRGLQLLFYSVGIGQISSEVPQNLSASRPQDRQFILSSKKLLLSDSGFYLCAWSSGGGGNTIYFGEGSWLTVV.

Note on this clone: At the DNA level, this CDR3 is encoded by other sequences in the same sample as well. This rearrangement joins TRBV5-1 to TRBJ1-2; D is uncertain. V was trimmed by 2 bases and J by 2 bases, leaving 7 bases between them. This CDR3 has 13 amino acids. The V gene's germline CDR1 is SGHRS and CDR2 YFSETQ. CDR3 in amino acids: CASSLTENYGYTF. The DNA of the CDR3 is TGCGCCAGCAGCTTAACAGAAAACTATGGCTACACCTTC.

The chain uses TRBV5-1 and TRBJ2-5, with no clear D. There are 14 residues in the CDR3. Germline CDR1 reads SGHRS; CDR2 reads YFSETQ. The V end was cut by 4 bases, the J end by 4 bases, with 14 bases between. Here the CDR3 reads CASSPIIGPETQYF. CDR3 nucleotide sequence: TGCGCCAGCAGCCCAATAATAGGGCCAGAGACCCAGTACTTC.

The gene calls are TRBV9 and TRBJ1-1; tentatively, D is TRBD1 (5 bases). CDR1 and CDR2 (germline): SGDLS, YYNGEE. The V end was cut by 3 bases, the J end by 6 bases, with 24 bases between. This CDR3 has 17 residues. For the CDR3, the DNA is TGTGCCAGCAGCGGGGTCAGGGTACAAGCTCGGGTCTCTGAAGCTTTCTTT. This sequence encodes CASSGVRVQARVSEAFF.

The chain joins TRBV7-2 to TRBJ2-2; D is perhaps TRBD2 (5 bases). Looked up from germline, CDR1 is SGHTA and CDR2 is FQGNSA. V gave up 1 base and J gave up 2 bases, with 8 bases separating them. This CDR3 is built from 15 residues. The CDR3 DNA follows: TGTGCCAGCAGCTTAGACGGGGTCAACACCGGGGAGCTGTTTTTT. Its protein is CASSLDGVNTGELFF.

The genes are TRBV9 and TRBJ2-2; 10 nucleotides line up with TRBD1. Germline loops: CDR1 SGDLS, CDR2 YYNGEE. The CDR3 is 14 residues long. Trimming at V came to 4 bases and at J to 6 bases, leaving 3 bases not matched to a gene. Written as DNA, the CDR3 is TGTGCCAGCAGCCTAGGGACAGGGGCCGGGGAGCTGTTTTTT. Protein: CASSLGTGAGELFF. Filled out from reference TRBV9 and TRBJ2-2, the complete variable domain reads DSGVTQTPKHLITATGQRVTLRCSPRSGDLSVYWYQQSLDQGLQFLIQYYNGEERAKGNILERFSAQQFPDLHSELNLSSLELGDSALYFCASSLGTGAGELFFGEGSRLTVL.

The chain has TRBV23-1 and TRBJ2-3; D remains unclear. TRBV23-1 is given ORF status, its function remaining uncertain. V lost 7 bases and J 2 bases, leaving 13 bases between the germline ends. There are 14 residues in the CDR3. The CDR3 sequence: CASTRWADTDTQYF. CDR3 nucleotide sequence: TGCGCCAGCACCCGGTGGGCGGACACAGATACGCAGTATTTT.

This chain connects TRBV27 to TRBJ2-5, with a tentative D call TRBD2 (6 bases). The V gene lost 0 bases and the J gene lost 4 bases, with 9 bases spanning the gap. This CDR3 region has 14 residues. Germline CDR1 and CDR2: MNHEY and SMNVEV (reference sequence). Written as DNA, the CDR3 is TGTGCCAGCAGTTTATCGGGGGGAGGAGAGACCCAGTACTTC. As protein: CASSLSGGGETQYF.

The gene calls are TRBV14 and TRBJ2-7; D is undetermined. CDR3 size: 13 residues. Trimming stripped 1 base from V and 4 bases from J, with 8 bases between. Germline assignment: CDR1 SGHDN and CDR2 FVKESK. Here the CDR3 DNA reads TGTGCCAGCAGCCAAGGCCTTCCTTACGAGCAGTACTTC. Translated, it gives CASSQGLPYEQYF.

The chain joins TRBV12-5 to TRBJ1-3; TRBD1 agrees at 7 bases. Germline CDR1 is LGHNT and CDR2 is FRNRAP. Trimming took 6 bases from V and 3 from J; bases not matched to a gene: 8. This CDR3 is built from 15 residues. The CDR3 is CASGARQGGGNTIYF. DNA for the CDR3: TGTGCTAGTGGGGCCCGACAGGGCGGTGGAAACACCATATATTTT.

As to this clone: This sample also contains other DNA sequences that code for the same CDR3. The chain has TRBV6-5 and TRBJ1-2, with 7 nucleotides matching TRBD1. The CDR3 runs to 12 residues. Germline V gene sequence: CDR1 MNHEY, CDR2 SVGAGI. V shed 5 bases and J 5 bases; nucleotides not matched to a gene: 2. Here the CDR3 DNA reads TGTGCCAGCAGTCGACAGGGTTATGGCTACACCTTC. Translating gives CASSRQGYGYTF.

The CDR3 here is CASAWGQLNTEAFF. Here the CDR3 DNA reads TGTGCCAGCGCTTGGGGACAGTTGAACACTGAAGCTTTCTTT. This sequence joins TRBV2 and TRBJ1-1; 7 bases map to TRBD1. V dropped 8 bases and J dropped 0; count of bases not matched to a gene: 6. The CDR3 is 14 residues long. Germline V gene lookup returns CDR1 SNHLY and CDR2 FYNNEI.

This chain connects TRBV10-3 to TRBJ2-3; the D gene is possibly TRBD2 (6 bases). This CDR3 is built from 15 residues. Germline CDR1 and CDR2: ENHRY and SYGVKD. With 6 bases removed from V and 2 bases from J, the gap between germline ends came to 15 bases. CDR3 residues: CAIRSQLAATDTQYF. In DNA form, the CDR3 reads TGTGCCATCAGGTCCCAACTAGCCGCCACAGATACGCAGTATTTT.